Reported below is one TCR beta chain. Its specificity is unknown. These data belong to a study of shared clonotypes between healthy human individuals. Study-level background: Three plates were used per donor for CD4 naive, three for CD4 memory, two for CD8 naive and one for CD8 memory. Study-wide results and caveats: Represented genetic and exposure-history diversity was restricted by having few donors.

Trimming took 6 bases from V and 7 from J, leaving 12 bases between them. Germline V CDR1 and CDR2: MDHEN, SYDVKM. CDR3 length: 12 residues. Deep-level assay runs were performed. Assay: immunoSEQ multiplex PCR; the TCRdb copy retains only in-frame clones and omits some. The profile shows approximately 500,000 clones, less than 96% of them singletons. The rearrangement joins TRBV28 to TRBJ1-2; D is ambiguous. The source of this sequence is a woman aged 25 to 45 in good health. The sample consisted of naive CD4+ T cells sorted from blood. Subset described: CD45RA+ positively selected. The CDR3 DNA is TGTGCCAGCAGGGTGGGATCTTTTGGCTACACCTTC. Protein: CASRVGSFGYTF.